The rows below give T cell receptor beta chains drawn from one sample of a study of blood T cell repertoires in COVID-19. TCRdb's table, derived via immunoSEQ multiplex PCR, lists solely in-frame clones and lacks some. The table shows some 320,000 clones, with roughly 90% occurring only once. Specimen: PBMCs or T cells enriched from blood (not recorded which). The receptors here all came from a woman between 45 and 65 years old who had been exposed to COVID-19. CDR3s include the opening cysteine and the closing phenylalanine or tryptophan. A D gene is named only where the DNA matches it firmly. Not every row has a clone size; where given, it reads once, few, many or a size class.

J gene	V gene	D gene	clone size	CDR3 protein	CDR3 DNA
TRBJ1-1	TRBV30	.	.	CAWSGQVVTEAFF	TGTGCCTGGAGTGGACAGGTGGTCACTGAAGCTTTCTTT
TRBJ2-2	TRBV27	TRBD1	.	CASSSRTGNTGELFF	TGTGCCAGCAGTTCCCGGACAGGCAACACCGGGGAGCTGTTTTTT
TRBJ1-5	TRBV5-1	TRBD1	.	CASSRPGTGGLGNQPQHF	TGCGCCAGCAGCCGACCCGGGACAGGGGGCCTAGGCAATCAGCCCCAGCATTTT
TRBJ1-5	TRBV28	.	.	CASSLRGYSNQPQHF	TGTGCCAGCAGTTTAAGGGGTTATAGCAATCAGCCCCAGCATTTT
TRBJ1-2	TRBV7-2	TRBD1	.	CASSLQGYYGYTF	TGTGCCAGCAGCCTACAGGGGTACTATGGCTACACCTTC
TRBJ2-4	TRBV28	.	.	CATTGRGGLAKNIQYF	TGTGCCACTACAGGGAGAGGCGGTCTTGCCAAAAACATTCAGTACTTC
TRBJ2-2	TRBV7-8	TRBD2	.	CASSLALGGAETGELFF	TGTGCCAGCAGCTTAGCTCTCGGGGGGGCCGAGACCGGGGAGCTGTTTTTT
TRBJ1-5	TRBV19	.	.	CASSPNLDHRVAQHF	TGTGCCAGTAGTCCAAACCTCGACCACAGGGTTGCTCAGCATTTT
TRBJ2-7	TRBV5-1	TRBD1	.	CASSRDRGSYEQYF	TGCGCCAGCAGCCGGGACAGGGGCAGCTACGAGCAGTACTTC
TRBJ1-2	TRBV7-2	.	.	CASSLDPGGNYGYTF	TGTGCCAGCAGCTTAGATCCGGGAGGGAACTATGGCTACACCTTC
TRBJ2-2	TRBV7-2	TRBD1	.	CASSRDRAVGTGELFF	TGTGCCAGCAGTAGAGACAGGGCGGTAGGGACCGGGGAGCTGTTTTTT
TRBJ1-2	TRBV13	.	.	CASPPPLGHEGSFGYTF	TGTGCCAGCCCCCCTCCCCTCGGCCACGAGGGTAGCTTTGGCTACACCTTC
TRBJ1-1	TRBV7-6	TRBD1	.	CASSPRQGIHTEAFF	TGTGCCAGCAGCCCCCGACAGGGGATACACACTGAAGCTTTCTTT
TRBJ2-5	TRBV14	.	.	CASSQAVQGRETQYF	TGTGCCAGCAGCCAAGCGGTTCAGGGGAGAGAGACCCAGTACTTC
TRBJ1-2	TRBV4-2	TRBD1	once	CASSQGRQGGYTF	TGTGCCAGCAGCCAAGGTAGACAGGGTGGCTACACCTTC
TRBJ2-5	TRBV29-1	TRBD1	.	CSVPGQGTETQYF	TGCAGCGTCCCGGGACAGGGAACAGAGACCCAGTACTTC
TRBJ2-1	TRBV18	.	.	CASSPPLGPSSYNEQFF	TGTGCCAGCTCACCACCCCTGGGCCCAAGCTCCTACAATGAGCAGTTCTTC
TRBJ2-1	TRBV3-1/TRBV3-2	TRBD2	.	CASSRTSGGPYNEQFF	TGTGCCAGCTCAAGGACTAGCGGGGGCCCTTACAATGAGCAGTTCTTC
TRBJ2-7	TRBV14	.	.	CASSPPGSEQYF	TGTGCCAGCAGCCCCCCCGGTAGCGAGCAGTACTTC
TRBJ2-2	TRBV2	.	.	CASTSLGGGLAGELFF	TGTGCCAGCACCTCTTTAGGGGGGGGCCTCGCCGGGGAGCTGTTTTTT
TRBJ1-2	TRBV19	TRBD1	once	CASINHYGQGLGYTF	TGTGCCAGTATCAACCACTACGGACAGGGACTTGGCTACACCTTC
TRBJ2-7	TRBV28	.	.	CASQNREGYEQYF	TGTGCCAGCCAAAACAGGGAGGGGTACGAGCAGTACTTC
TRBJ1-2	TRBV14	.	.	CASSQDSTGTGYTF	TGTGCCAGCAGCCAAGATTCTACAGGGACCGGCTACACCTTC
TRBJ2-1	TRBV6-1	TRBD2	.	CASSELAGGAEQFF	TGTGCCAGCAGTGAACTAGCGGGGGGGGCTGAGCAGTTCTTC
TRBJ1-2	TRBV5-5	.	.	CASSDDSLLIRGYGYTF	TGTGCCAGCAGCGATGACTCTCTCCTTATCCGGGGCTATGGCTACACCTTC
TRBJ1-5	TRBV2	.	.	CASSQRVSNQPQHF	TGTGCCAGCAGCCAGCGAGTGAGCAATCAGCCCCAGCATTTT
TRBJ1-5	TRBV27	.	.	CASSPPMTEAHQPQHF	TGTGCCAGCAGTCCTCCTATGACAGAAGCCCATCAGCCCCAGCATTTT
TRBJ1-2	TRBV6-5	.	few	CASTHRPNYGYTF	TGTGCCAGCACTCACAGACCTAACTATGGCTACACCTTC
TRBJ1-4	TRBV5-1	.	.	CASSLTAASEKLFF	TGCGCCAGCAGCTTGACGGCGGCTTCTGAAAAACTGTTTTTT
TRBJ2-6	TRBV7-8	.	.	CASSLLGANVLTF	TGTGCCAGCAGCCTACTTGGGGCCAACGTCCTGACTTTC
TRBJ2-1	TRBV5-5	.	.	CASSLDWSYSYNEQFF	TGTGCCAGCAGCTTGGATTGGAGTTACTCCTACAATGAGCAGTTCTTC
TRBJ2-3	TRBV7-2	TRBD2	.	CASSLFLAGGQDTQYF	TGTGCCAGCAGCTTATTCCTAGCGGGGGGGCAAGATACGCAGTATTTT
TRBJ1-4	TRBV27	TRBD1	.	CASSLVGGPNEKLFF	TGTGCCAGCAGTTTAGTAGGGGGCCCTAATGAAAAACTGTTTTTT
TRBJ2-2	TRBV27	.	.	CASSPANTGELFF	TGTGCCAGCAGTCCAGCGAACACCGGGGAGCTGTTTTTT
TRBJ1-1	TRBV11-1	.	.	CASSPVGQVTEAFF	TGTGCCAGCAGCCCTGTGGGGCAGGTTACTGAAGCTTTCTTT
TRBJ2-1	TRBV19	TRBD2	.	CASSRTGTSGGAQFF	TGTGCCAGTAGTCGTACCGGGACTAGCGGGGGGGCGCAGTTCTTC
TRBJ2-2	TRBV6-4	TRBD2	.	CASSLTSGGLTGELFF	TGTGCCAGCAGTTTGACTAGCGGGGGCCTCACCGGGGAGCTGTTTTTT
TRBJ2-7	TRBV5-1	TRBD1	.	CASSEGQEEVYEQYF	TGCGCCAGCAGCGAGGGACAGGAGGAGGTCTACGAGCAGTACTTC
TRBJ2-2	TRBV9	.	.	CASSVEIGDNTGELFF	TGTGCCAGCAGCGTAGAAATCGGGGATAACACCGGGGAGCTGTTTTTT
TRBJ1-2	TRBV28	.	once	CASTSGLDYGYTF	TGTGCCAGCACTTCCGGACTTGACTATGGCTACACCTTC
TRBJ1-3	TRBV2	.	.	CASSETGTGNTIYF	TGTGCCAGCAGTGAGACAGGTACTGGAAACACCATATATTTT
TRBJ2-2	TRBV27	.	.	CASRTGGGGELFF	TGTGCCAGCAGAACAGGGGGGGGCGGGGAGCTGTTTTTT